These T cell receptor beta chains were read from a single sample in a study of post-analysis software for immune sequencing data. TCRdb reanalysed the PCR reads using MiXCR and keeps one entry per CDR3 protein. Counted here are 740,000 or so distinct CDR3 sequences, 53% occurring once; the ten biggest clones make up approximately 4.4%. What was sequenced was blood. The receptors shown here come from a girl between 10 and 17 years old with multiple sclerosis. CDR3s include the opening cysteine and the closing phenylalanine or tryptophan. Each record gives: J gene, V gene, clone size, D gene, CDR3 DNA, CDR3 protein. D genes are given only for firm matches. Where a row states a size, it is once, few, many or the class of an expanded clone; other rows omit it.

J: TRBJ2-1; V: TRBV29-1; size: -; D: TRBD2; DNA: TGCAGCAGGACTAGAGCTGAGCAGTTCTTC; CDR3: CSRTRAEQFF
J: TRBJ2-1; V: TRBV4-2; size: -; D: TRBD2; DNA: TGTGCCAGCAGCCAAGTCTCGGGACTAGCGGGCAATGAGCAGTTCTTC; CDR3: CASSQVSGLAGNEQFF
J: TRBJ2-7; V: TRBV5-6; size: -; D: -; DNA: TGTGCCACCAAGTCCAGTCAAAGGAGCTCCTACGAGCAGTACTTC; CDR3: CATKSSQRSSYEQYF
J: TRBJ2-2; V: TRBV5-1; size: -; D: -; DNA: TGCGCCAGCAGAGTAGGGAACCTAGGCACCGGGGAGCTGTTTTTT; CDR3: CASRVGNLGTGELFF
J: TRBJ1-6; V: TRBV27; size: -; D: -; DNA: TGTGCCAGCAGTTCTCCGGTCTCCTATAATTCACCCCTCCACTTT; CDR3: CASSSPVSYNSPLHF
J: TRBJ2-5; V: TRBV20-1; size: few; D: TRBD2; DNA: TGCAGTGCTATGGAGGGACTAGCGGGGGCCCTCGCCCAGTACTTC; CDR3: CSAMEGLAGALAQYF
J: TRBJ1-2; V: TRBV19; size: once; D: -; DNA: TGTGCCAGTAGTGGCCAGGGACGGGGCTACACCTTC; CDR3: CASSGQGRGYTF
J: TRBJ2-2; V: TRBV5-1; size: -; D: -; DNA: TGCGCCAGCACCCTGGAGGGGGCCGGCCGGGAGCTGTTTTTT; CDR3: CASTLEGAGRELFF
J: TRBJ2-7; V: TRBV5-1; size: -; D: TRBD1; DNA: TGCGCCAGCGCGGGACAGGACTCCTACGAGCAGTACTTC; CDR3: CASAGQDSYEQYF
J: TRBJ2-7; V: TRBV5-6; size: -; D: TRBD1; DNA: TGTGCCAGCAGCGGGTACCGGGACAGGGTCCCCTACGAGCAGTACTTC; CDR3: CASSGYRDRVPYEQYF